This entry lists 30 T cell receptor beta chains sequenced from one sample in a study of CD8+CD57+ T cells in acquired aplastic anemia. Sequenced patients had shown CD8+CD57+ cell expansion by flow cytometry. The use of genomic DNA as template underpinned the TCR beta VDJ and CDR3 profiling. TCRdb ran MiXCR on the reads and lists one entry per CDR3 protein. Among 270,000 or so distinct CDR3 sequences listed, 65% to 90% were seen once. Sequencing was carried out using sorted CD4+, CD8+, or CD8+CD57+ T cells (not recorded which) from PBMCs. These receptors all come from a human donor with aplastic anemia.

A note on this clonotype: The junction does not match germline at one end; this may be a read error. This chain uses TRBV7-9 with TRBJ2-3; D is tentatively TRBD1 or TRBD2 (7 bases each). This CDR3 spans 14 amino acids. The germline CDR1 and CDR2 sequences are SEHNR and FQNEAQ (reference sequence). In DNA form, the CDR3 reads TGTGCCAGCAGCCCAGCGGGACAGCCAGATACGCAGTACTTT. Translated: CASSPAGQPDTQYF.

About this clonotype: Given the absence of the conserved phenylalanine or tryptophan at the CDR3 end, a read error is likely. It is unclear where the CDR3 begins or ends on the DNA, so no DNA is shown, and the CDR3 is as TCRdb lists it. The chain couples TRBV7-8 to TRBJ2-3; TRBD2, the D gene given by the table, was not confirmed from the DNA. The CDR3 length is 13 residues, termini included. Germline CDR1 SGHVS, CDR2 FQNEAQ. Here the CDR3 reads CASSSLAGGPDTQ.

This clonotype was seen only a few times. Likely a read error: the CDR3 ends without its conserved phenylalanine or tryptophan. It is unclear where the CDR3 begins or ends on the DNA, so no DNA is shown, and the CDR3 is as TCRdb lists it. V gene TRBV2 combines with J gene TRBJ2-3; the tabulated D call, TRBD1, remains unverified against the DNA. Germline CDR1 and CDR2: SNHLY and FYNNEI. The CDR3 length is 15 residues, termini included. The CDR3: CASGDGGTDTQSLCP.

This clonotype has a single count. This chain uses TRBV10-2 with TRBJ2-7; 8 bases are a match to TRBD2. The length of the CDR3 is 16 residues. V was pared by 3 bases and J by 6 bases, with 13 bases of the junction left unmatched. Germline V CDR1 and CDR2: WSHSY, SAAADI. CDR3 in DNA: TGCGCCAGCAGTGATAGTTGGAGCGGGGGCATCAGCGAGCAGTACTTC. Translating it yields CASSDSWSGGISEQYF.

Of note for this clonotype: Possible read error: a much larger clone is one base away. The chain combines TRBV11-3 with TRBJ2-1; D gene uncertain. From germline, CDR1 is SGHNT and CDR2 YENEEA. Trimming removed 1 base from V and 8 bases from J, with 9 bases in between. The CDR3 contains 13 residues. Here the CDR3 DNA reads TGTGCCAGCAGCTTAGGTCTGATAGATGAGCAGTTCTTC. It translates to CASSLGLIDEQFF.

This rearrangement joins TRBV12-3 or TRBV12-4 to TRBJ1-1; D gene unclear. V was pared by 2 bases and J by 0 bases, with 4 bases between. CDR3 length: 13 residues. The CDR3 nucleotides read TGTGCCAGCAGTTTAATGGTGAACACTGAAGCTTTCTTT. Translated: CASSLMVNTEAFF.

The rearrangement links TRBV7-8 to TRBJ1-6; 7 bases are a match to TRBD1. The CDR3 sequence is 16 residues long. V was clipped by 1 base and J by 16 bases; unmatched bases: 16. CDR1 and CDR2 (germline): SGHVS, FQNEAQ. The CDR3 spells CASSLDLTGNTAALHF. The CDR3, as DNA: TGTGCCAGCAGCTTAGATCTGACAGGGAACACTGCAGCTCTCCACTTT.

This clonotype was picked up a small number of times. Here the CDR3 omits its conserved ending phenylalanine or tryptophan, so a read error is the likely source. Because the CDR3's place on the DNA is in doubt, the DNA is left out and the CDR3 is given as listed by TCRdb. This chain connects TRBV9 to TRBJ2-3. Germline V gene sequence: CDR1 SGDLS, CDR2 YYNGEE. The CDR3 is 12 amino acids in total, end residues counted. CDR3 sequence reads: CASSVYQNSYNE.

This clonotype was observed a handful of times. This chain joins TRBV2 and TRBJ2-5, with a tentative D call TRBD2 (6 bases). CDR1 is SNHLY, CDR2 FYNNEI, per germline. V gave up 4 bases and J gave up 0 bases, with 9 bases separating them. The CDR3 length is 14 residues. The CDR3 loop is CASSVAAYQETQYF. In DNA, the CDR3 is TGTGCCAGCAGTGTAGCGGCGTACCAAGAGACCCAGTACTTC.

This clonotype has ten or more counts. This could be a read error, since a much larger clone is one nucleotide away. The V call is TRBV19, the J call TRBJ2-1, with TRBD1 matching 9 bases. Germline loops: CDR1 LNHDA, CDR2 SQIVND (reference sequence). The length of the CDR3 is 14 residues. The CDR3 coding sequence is TGTGCCAGTAACATCGGACAGGGGTACAGTGAGCAGTTCTTC. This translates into CASNIGQGYSEQFF.

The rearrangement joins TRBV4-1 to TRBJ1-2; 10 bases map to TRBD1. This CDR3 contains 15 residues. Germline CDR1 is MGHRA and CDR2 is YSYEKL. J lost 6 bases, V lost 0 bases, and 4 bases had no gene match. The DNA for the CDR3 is TGCGCCAGCAGCCAAGAGGAGGGACAGGGGCATGGCTACACCTTC. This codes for CASSQEEGQGHGYTF.

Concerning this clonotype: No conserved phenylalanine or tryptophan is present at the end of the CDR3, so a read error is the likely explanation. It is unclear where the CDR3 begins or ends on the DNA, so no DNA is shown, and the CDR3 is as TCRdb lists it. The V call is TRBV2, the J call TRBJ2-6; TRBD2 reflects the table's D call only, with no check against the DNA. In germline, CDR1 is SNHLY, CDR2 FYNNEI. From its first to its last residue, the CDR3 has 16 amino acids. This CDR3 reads CASSYAGSYGPNVLTC.

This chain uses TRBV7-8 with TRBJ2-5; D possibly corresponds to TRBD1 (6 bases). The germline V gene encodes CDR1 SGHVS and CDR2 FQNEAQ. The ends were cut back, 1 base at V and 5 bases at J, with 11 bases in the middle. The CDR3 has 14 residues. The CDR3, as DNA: TGTGCCAGCAGCTTAGTAGTGGGACACGAGACCCAGTACTTC. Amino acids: CASSLVVGHETQYF. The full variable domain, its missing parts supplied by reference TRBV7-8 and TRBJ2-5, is GAGVSQSPRYKVAKRGQDVALRCDPISGHVSLFWYQQALGQGPEFLTYFQNEAQLDKSGLPSDRFFAERPEGSVSTLKIQRTQQEDSAVYLCASSLVVGHETQYFGPGTRLLVL.

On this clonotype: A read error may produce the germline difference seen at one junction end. DNA of the CDR3: TGCGCCAGCAGCTTTCCTGCAGGTGCCGATGCGCAGTATTTT. Translation: CASSFPAGADAQYF. This chain connects TRBV7-8 to TRBJ2-3; no clear D. The CDR3 is 14 residues long. CDR1 SGHVS and CDR2 FQNEAQ come from the germline V gene.

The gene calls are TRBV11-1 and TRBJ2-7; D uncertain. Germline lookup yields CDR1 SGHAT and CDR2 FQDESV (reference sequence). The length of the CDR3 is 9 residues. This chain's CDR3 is CASSFFDNV. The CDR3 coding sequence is TGTGCCAGCAGCTTTTTCGACAACGTC.

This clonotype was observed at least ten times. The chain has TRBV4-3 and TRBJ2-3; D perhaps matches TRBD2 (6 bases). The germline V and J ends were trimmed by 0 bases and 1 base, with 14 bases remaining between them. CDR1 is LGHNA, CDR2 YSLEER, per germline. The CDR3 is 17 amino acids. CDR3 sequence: CASSQDGGLTGTDTQYF. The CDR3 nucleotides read TGCGCCAGCAGCCAAGATGGAGGGTTAACCGGCACAGATACGCAGTATTTT.

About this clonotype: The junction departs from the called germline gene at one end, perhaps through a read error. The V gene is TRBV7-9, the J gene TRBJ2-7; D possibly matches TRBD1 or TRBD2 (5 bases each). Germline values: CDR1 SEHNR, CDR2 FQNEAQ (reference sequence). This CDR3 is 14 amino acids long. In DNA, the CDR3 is TGTGCCAGCAGCGCAGTAGCAGGGACCTACGACTTCTGCTTC. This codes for CASSAVAGTYDFCF.

The CDR3 spells CASSPANPTEQFF. CDR3 in DNA: TGTGCCAGCAGTCCGGCTAACCCGACAGAGCAGTTCTTC. The genes are TRBV7-8 and TRBJ2-1; no reliable D call. This CDR3 is 13 amino acids long. Germline V CDR1 and CDR2: SGHVS, FQNEAQ. Trimming stripped 6 bases from V and 10 bases from J, with 16 bases between.

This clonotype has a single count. The CDR3 is CATGTSGGKDTQFF. In nucleotides, the CDR3 is TGTGCCACCGGGACTAGCGGGGGGAAAGATACCCAGTTCTTC. The chain uses TRBV24-1 and TRBJ2-5, with TRBD2 identical over 15 bases. The end of the DNA is better explained by TRBJ2-1, so the J call may be wrong. Germline V CDR1 and CDR2: KGHDR, SFDVKD. The CDR3 is 14 amino acids.

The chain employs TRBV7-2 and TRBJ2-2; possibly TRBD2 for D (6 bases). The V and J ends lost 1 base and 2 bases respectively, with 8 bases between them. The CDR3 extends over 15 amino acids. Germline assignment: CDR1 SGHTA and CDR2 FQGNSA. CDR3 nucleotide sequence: TGTGCCAGCAGCTTAGGCGGGACCAACACCGGGGAGCTGTTTTTT. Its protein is CASSLGGTNTGELFF.

CDR3 residues: CASRTPGPANLPEQFV. CDR3 nucleotides: TGTGCCAGCAGGACGCCGGGTCCGGCGAACCTGCCCGAGCAGTTCGTC. V gene TRBV6-4 combines with J gene TRBJ2-7; D is unclear. There are 16 residues in the CDR3. Germline V gives CDR1 MRHNA, CDR2 SNTAGT.

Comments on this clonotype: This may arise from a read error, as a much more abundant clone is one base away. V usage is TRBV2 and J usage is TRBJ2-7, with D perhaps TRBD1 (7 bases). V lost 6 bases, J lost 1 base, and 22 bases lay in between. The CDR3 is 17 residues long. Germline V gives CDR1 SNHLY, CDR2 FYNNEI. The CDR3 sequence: CASSVSGGTALSYEQYV. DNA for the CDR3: TGTGCCAGCAGCGTATCAGGCGGGACAGCCCTTTCCTACGAGCAGTACGTC.

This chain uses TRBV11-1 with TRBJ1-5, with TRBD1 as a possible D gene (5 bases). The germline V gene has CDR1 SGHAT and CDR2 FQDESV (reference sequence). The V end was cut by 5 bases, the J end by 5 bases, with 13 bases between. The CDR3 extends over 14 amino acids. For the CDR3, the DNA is TGTGCCAGCAGCGAATCTCAGACAGATCAGCCCCAGCATTTT. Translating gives CASSESQTDQPQHF.

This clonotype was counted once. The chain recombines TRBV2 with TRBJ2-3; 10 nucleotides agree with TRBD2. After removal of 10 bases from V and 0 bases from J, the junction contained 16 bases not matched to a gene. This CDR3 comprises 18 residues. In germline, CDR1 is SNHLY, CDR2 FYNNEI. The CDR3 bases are TGTGCCAAACACTTAGTACGCAGCGGGAGGGAAAGCACAGATACGCAGTATTTT. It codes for CAKHLVRSGRESTDTQYF.

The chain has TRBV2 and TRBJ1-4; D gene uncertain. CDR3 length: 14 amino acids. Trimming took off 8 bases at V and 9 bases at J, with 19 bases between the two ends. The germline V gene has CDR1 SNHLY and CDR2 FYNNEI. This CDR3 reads CASGLGSTDKKLFF. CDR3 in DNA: TGTGCCAGCGGGTTAGGCTCAACTGATAAAAAACTGTTTTTT. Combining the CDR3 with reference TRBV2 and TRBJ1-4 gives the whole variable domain EPEVTQTPSHQVTQMGQEVILRCVPISNHLYFYWYRQILGQKVEFLVSFYNNEISEKSEIFDDQFSVERPDGSNFTLKIRSTKLEDSAMYFCASGLGSTDKKLFFGSGTQLSVL.

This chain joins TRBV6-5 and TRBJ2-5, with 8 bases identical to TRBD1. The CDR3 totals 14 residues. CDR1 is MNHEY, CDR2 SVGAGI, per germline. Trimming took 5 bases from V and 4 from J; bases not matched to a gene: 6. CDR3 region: CASSPRTGRETQYF. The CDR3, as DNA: TGTGCCAGCAGTCCGCGGACAGGGAGAGAGACCCAGTACTTC.

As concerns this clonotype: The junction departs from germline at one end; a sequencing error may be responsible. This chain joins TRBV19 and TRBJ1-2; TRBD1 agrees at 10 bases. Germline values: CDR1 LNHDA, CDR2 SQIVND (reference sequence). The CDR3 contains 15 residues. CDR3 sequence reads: CASSLTGGADYGYSF. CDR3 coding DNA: TGTGCCAGTAGTTTGACAGGGGGCGCTGACTATGGCTACTCCTTC.

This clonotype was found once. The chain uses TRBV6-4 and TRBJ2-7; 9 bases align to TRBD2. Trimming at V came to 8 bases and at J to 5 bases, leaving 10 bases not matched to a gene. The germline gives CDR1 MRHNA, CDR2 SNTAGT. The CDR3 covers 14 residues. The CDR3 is CASCQSGGSNEQYV. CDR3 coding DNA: TGTGCCAGCTGCCAAAGCGGGGGGTCCAACGAGCAGTACGTC.

DNA of the CDR3: TGTGCCAGCAGTTCGGGGGTCTATGGCTACACCTTGCATTTT. Translated: CASSSGVYGYTLHF. This rearrangement joins TRBV12-3 or TRBV12-4 to TRBJ1-5; possible D gene TRBD1, 5 bases. This CDR3 is 14 amino acids long. The V end lost 4 bases, the J end lost 15 bases, and 22 bases lay between the germline ends.

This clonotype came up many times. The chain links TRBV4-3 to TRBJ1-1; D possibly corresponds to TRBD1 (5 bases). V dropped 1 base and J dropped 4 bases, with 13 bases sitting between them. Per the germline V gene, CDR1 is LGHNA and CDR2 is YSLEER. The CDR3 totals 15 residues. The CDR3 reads CASSQVGGSRTEAFF. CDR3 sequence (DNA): TGCGCCAGCAGCCAAGTTGGGGGATCTCGCACTGAAGCTTTCTTT.